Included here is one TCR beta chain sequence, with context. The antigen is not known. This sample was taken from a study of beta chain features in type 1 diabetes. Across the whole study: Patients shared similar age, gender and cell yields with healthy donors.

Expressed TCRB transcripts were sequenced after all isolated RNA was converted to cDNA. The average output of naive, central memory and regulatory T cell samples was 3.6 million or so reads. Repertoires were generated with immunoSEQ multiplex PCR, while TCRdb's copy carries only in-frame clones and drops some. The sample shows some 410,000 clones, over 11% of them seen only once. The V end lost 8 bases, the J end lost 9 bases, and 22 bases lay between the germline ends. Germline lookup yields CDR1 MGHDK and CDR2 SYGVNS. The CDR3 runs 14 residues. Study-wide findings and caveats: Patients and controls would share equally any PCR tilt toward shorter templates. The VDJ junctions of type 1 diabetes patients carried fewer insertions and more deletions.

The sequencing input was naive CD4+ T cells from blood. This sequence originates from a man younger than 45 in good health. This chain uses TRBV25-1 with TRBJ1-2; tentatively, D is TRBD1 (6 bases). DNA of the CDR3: TGTGCCAGCTCACCTACCACGACAGGATCGCGCTACACCTTC. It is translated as CASSPTTTGSRYTF.